These 21 T cell receptor beta chains were all obtained from the same sample, sequenced in a study of blood T cell repertoires in COVID-19. Some clones are missing from TCRdb's copy, which holds only in-frame ones; the method was immunoSEQ multiplex PCR. The sample shows around 300,000 clones, 70% to 90% of them seen only once. Specimen: peripheral blood. The source of these receptors is a woman in her fifties or sixties with active or convalescent COVID-19.

The chain recombines TRBV27 with TRBJ1-1, with unresolved D. With 0 bases removed from V and 1 base from J, the gap between germline ends came to 9 bases. Germline V gives CDR1 MNHEY, CDR2 SMNVEV (reference sequence). The CDR3 totals 15 residues. The CDR3 DNA reads TGTGCCAGCAGTTTATCTCGGTGGGCGAACACTGAAGCTTTCTTT. It specifies CASSLSRWANTEAFF.

This clone was observed a single time. The chain uses TRBV5-1 and TRBJ2-3; 9 bases fit TRBD1. The CDR3 consists of 13 residues. CDR1 and CDR2 (germline): SGHRS, YFSETQ. With 4 bases clipped from V and 13 bases from J, the junction kept 10 bases outside the gene matches. CDR3 protein: CASSLLPGQGEYF. DNA for the CDR3: TGCGCCAGCAGCCTACTTCCGGGACAGGGAGAGTATTTT.

The J gene is TRBJ1-6, the V gene TRBV15, with D uncertain. The CDR3 contains 13 residues. Germline V lookup: CDR1 LNHNV, CDR2 YYDKDF (reference sequence). The germline V and J ends were trimmed by 8 bases and 10 bases, with 15 bases remaining between them. The CDR3 nucleotides are TGTGCCACCTCCGGGGTCGATTACTCACCCCTCCACTTT. Residues: CATSGVDYSPLHF.

This clone was counted once. The chain carries TRBV28 and TRBJ1-1, with 11 nucleotides matching TRBD1. J gave up 4 bases and V 3 bases, and 4 bases lay outside the gene matches. Germline V gene data show CDR1 as MDHEN and CDR2 as SYDVKM. The CDR3 loop spans 15 amino acids. In DNA form, the CDR3 reads TGTGCCAGCAGTTTGACCGGACAGGGGGCCACTGAAGCTTTCTTT. Translating it yields CASSLTGQGATEAFF. The complete variable domain, with remaining parts taken from reference TRBV28 and TRBJ1-1, reads DVKVTQSSRYLVKRTGEKVFLECVQDMDHENMFWYRQDPGLGLRLIYFSYDVKMKEKGDIPEGYSVSREKKERFSLILESASTNQTSMYLCASSLTGQGATEAFFGQGTRLTVV.

V and J are TRBV4-2 and TRBJ2-1; TRBD2 matches 8 bases. J was trimmed by 7 bases and V by 7 bases; bases with no gene match: 12. Germline values: CDR1 LGHNA, CDR2 YNFKEQ. This CDR3 region has 15 residues. Here the CDR3 reads CASNPQAGAENEQFF. The CDR3 DNA is TGTGCCAGCAATCCCCAAGCGGGGGCCGAGAATGAGCAGTTCTTC.

V is TRBV4-2 and J is TRBJ1-3; 11 bases line up with TRBD1. V was pared by 3 bases and J by 3 bases, with 10 bases of the junction left unmatched. The CDR3 sequence is 18 residues long. Looked up from germline, CDR1 is LGHNA and CDR2 is YNFKEQ. The chain's CDR3 is CASSQAGTGGMGGNTIYF. CDR3 coding DNA: TGTGCCAGCAGCCAGGCGGGGACAGGGGGTATGGGTGGAAACACCATATATTTT.

This clone was counted once. V gene TRBV5-8 combines with J gene TRBJ2-7; 11 bases are shared with TRBD1. Germline V gene sequence: CDR1 SGHTS, CDR2 YDEGEE. V was clipped by 7 bases and J by 4 bases; unmatched bases: 7. The CDR3 runs 14 residues. The CDR3 is CASGNGQGAYEQYF. The CDR3 DNA is TGTGCCAGCGGGAACGGACAGGGGGCTTACGAGCAGTACTTC.

This chain joins TRBV30 and TRBJ2-1, with 10 bases identical to TRBD2. V shed 2 bases and J 4 bases; nucleotides not matched to a gene: 8. The CDR3 has 16 amino acids. In germline, CDR1 is GTSNPN, CDR2 SVGIG (reference sequence). The CDR3 sequence: CAWSPTLAGLYNEQFF. The CDR3 nucleotides are TGTGCCTGGAGTCCTACACTAGCGGGGCTTTACAATGAGCAGTTCTTC. The full variable domain, with the rest looked up from reference TRBV30 and TRBJ2-1, is SQTIHQWPATLVQPVGSPLSLECTVEGTSNPNLYWYRQAAGRGLQLLFYSVGIGQISSEVPQNLSASRPQDRQFILSSKKLLLSDSGFYLCAWSPTLAGLYNEQFFGPGTRLTVL.

The chain joins TRBV3-1 (or the pseudogene TRBV3-2) to TRBJ2-7; 10 positions match TRBD1. This CDR3 is built from 16 residues. J was trimmed by 6 bases and V by 0 bases; bases with no gene match: 8. CDR1 and CDR2 (germline): LGHDT, YNNKEL (reference sequence). CDR3 residues: CASSQDLRDRGGEQYF. In DNA form, the CDR3 reads TGTGCCAGCAGCCAAGATCTCCGGGACAGGGGTGGCGAGCAGTACTTC.

This clone was seen once. This chain connects TRBV5-1 to TRBJ2-3; D is ambiguous. Trimming stripped 0 bases from V and 1 base from J, with 9 bases between. The CDR3 consists of 15 residues. Germline lookup yields CDR1 SGHRS and CDR2 YFSETQ. The DNA of the CDR3 is TGCGCCAGCAGCTTGGCCGGTACGGGCACAGATACGCAGTATTTT. This codes for CASSLAGTGTDTQYF.

The rearrangement joins TRBV7-9 to TRBJ2-2, with 10 bases fitting TRBD1. This CDR3 has 15 amino acids. Germline lookup yields CDR1 SEHNR and CDR2 FQNEAQ (reference sequence). V was clipped by 5 bases and J by 4 bases; unmatched bases: 4. This CDR3 reads CASSLGTGVTGELFF. Written as DNA, the CDR3 is TGTGCCAGCAGCCTAGGGACAGGGGTCACCGGGGAGCTGTTTTTT.

This sequence joins TRBV7-2 and TRBJ2-7; 13 bases map to TRBD2. CDR1 and CDR2 (germline): SGHTA, FQGNSA. V shed 8 bases and J 3 bases; nucleotides not matched to a gene: 19. CDR3 length equals 19 residues. CDR3 bases: TGTGCCAGCGCTAATAAAGGAACTAGCGGGAGGGCCATACGCTACGAGCAGTACTTC. Residues: CASANKGTSGRAIRYEQYF.

J is TRBJ1-5 and V is TRBV7-2; D uncertain. Trimming pared 5 bases from V and 5 bases from J, leaving 13 bases between. The CDR3 runs to 14 residues. The germline gives CDR1 SGHTA, CDR2 FQGNSA. CDR3 protein: CASSLPLGDQPQHF. DNA for the CDR3: TGTGCCAGCAGCCTGCCCTTGGGCGATCAGCCCCAGCATTTT.

The rearrangement joins TRBV9 to TRBJ1-6; D is possibly TRBD1 (5 bases). Germline lookup yields CDR1 SGDLS and CDR2 YYNGEE. The CDR3 loop spans 15 amino acids. Trimming took off 0 bases at V and 5 bases at J, with 9 bases between the two ends. CDR3 coding DNA: TGTGCCAGCAGCGTAGTAGAAGGGGATAATTCACCCCTCCACTTT. As protein: CASSVVEGDNSPLHF.

The chain carries TRBV7-9 and TRBJ2-5, with 8 bases matching TRBD2. The CDR3 totals 17 residues. CDR1 is SEHNR, CDR2 FQNEAQ, per germline (reference sequence). The V gene end was trimmed by 5 bases and the J gene end by 1 base; junction bases not matched to a gene: 12. CDR3 sequence reads: CASSQKRRLAGQETQYF. In DNA, the CDR3 is TGTGCCAGCAGCCAAAAAAGGAGGCTAGCGGGCCAAGAGACCCAGTACTTC. Looking up the rest from reference TRBV7-9 and TRBJ2-5 gives the full variable domain: DTGVSQNPRHKITKRGQNVTFRCDPISEHNRLYWYRQTLGQGPEFLTYFQNEAQLEKSRLLSDRFSAERPKGSFSTLEIQRTEQGDSAMYLCASSQKRRLAGQETQYFGPGTRLLVL.

J is TRBJ1-1 and V is TRBV2; TRBD1 might be the D (6 bases). CDR3 length: 14 residues. V lost 3 bases to trimming and J lost 6 bases, with 14 bases between them. Per germline, CDR1 SNHLY and CDR2 FYNNEI. The CDR3 region is CASSEGQLHPEAFF. The CDR3 region has the DNA TGTGCCAGCAGTGAGGGACAACTACACCCTGAAGCTTTCTTT.

V usage is TRBV5-1 and J usage is TRBJ2-1; 10 bases match TRBD1. The CDR3 is 15 amino acids. Germline CDR1 is SGHRS and CDR2 is YFSETQ. V gave up 3 bases and J gave up 2 bases; unmatched junction bases: 2. The CDR3 here is CASSSGTGAYNEQFF. CDR3 DNA: TGCGCCAGCAGCTCCGGGACAGGGGCCTACAATGAGCAGTTCTTC.

This chain links TRBV19 with TRBJ1-5; 7 bases line up with TRBD1. The CDR3 contains 16 residues. Germline values: CDR1 LNHDA, CDR2 SQIVND (reference sequence). Losses at the gene ends were 3 bases for V and 3 bases for J; bases not matched to a gene: 8. The CDR3 loop reads CASSMTGQIVNQPQHF. As DNA, the CDR3 is TGTGCCAGTAGTATGACAGGGCAGATAGTCAATCAGCCCCAGCATTTT.

The V gene is TRBV4-3, the J gene TRBJ1-1; D gene uncertain. Germline V lookup: CDR1 LGHNA, CDR2 YSLEER. This CDR3 region has 13 residues. Trimming pared 1 base from V and 4 bases from J, leaving 7 bases between. The CDR3 nucleotides are TGCGCCAGCAGCCAAGGAGGGTTCACTGAAGCTTTCTTT. It specifies CASSQGGFTEAFF.

This chain links TRBV4-3 with TRBJ2-2, with D perhaps matching TRBD2 (6 bases). This CDR3 has 17 amino acids. Deletions cut 0 bases from V and 2 bases from J, with 13 bases between. Germline values: CDR1 LGHNA, CDR2 YSLEER. Here the CDR3 reads CASSQEVYGGNTGELFF. The CDR3 region has the DNA TGCGCCAGCAGCCAAGAAGTTTACGGGGGAAACACCGGGGAGCTGTTTTTT.

CDR3 DNA sequence: TGCGCCAGCAGCCAAGAACAGGGCTTAGGGGCCCTCCACTTT. This gives the protein CASSQEQGLGALHF. The chain joins TRBV4-3 to TRBJ1-6; possible D gene TRBD1, 6 bases. CDR1 and CDR2 from the germline V gene are LGHNA and YSLEER. The CDR3 consists of 14 residues. V lost 0 bases, J lost 14 bases, and 14 bases lay in between.